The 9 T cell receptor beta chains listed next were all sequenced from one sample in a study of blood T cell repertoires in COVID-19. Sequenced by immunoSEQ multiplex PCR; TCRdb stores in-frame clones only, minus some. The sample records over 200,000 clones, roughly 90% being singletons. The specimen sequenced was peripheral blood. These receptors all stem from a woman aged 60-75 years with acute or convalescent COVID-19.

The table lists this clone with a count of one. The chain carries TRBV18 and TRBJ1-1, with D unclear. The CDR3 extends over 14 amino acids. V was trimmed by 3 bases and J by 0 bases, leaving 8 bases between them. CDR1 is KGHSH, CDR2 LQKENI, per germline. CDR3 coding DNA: TGTGCCAGCTCACCCGACAATATGAACACTGAAGCTTTCTTT. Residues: CASSPDNMNTEAFF.

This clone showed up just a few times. In DNA, the CDR3 is TGTGCCAGCAGCTTATTTGAGGGGGCCGGCAATTCACCCCTCCACTTT. As protein: CASSLFEGAGNSPLHF. The V gene is TRBV11-1, the J gene TRBJ1-6; the match to TRBD1 covers 7 bases. The CDR3 runs 16 residues. Trimming took 2 bases from V and 7 from J; bases not matched to a gene: 8. Germline CDR1 and CDR2: SGHAT and FQDESV (reference sequence).

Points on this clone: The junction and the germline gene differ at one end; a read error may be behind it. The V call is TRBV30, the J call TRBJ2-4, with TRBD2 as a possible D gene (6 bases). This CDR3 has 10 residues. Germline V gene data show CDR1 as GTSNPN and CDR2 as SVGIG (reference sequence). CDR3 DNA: TGTGCCTGGAGGCTCGGGCTAGCGTGCTTC. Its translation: CAWRLGLACF. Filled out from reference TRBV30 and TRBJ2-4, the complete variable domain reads SQTIHQWPATLVQPVGSPLSLECTVEGTSNPNLYWYRQAAGRGLQLLFYSVGIGQISSEVPQNLSASRPQDRQFILSSKKLLLSDSGFYLCAWRLGLACFGAGTRLSVL.

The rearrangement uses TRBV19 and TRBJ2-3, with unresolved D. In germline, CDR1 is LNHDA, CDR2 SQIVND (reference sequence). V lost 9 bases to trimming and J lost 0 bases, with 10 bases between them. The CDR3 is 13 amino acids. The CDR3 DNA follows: TGTGCCAGCGCCTTGACAAGCACAGATACGCAGTATTTT. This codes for CASALTSTDTQYF.

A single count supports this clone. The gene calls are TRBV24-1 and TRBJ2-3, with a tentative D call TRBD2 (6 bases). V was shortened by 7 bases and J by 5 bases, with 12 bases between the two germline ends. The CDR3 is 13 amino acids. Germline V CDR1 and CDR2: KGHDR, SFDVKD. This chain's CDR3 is CATRGGAGDTQYF. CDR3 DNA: TGTGCCACCAGGGGCGGGGCGGGAGATACGCAGTATTTT.

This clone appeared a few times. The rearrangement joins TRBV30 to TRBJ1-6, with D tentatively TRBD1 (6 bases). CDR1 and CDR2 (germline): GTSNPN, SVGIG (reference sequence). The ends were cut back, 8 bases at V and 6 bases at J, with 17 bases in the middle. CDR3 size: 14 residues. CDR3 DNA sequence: TGTGCCAGACAGAGGGGGGGGACTAATTCACCCCTCCACTTT. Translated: CARQRGGTNSPLHF.

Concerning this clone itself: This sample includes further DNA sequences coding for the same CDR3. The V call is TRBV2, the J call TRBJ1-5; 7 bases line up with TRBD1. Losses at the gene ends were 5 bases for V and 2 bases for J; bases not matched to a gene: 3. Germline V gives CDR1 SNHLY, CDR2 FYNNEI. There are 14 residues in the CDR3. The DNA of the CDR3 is TGTGCCAGCAGTCCTGACAGGGGCAATCAGCCCCAGCATTTT. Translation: CASSPDRGNQPQHF.

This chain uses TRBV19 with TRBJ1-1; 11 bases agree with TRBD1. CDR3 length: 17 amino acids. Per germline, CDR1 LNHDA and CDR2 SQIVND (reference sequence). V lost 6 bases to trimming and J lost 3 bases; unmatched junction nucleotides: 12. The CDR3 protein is CASSPRRTGGRDTEAFF. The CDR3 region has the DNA TGTGCCAGTAGCCCGAGGAGGACAGGGGGCCGAGACACTGAAGCTTTCTTT.

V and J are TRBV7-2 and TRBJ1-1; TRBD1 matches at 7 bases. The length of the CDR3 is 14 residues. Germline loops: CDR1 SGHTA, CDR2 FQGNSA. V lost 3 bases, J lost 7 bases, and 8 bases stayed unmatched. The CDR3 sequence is CASSLTGLAIEAFF. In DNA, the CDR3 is TGTGCCAGCAGCTTGACAGGGTTGGCCATTGAAGCTTTCTTT. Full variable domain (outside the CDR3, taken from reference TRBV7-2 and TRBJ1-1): GAGVSQSPSNKVTEKGKDVELRCDPISGHTALYWYRQSLGQGLEFLIYFQGNSAPDKSGLPSDRFSAERTGGSVSTLTIQRTQQEDSAVYLCASSLTGLAIEAFFGQGTRLTVV.